This TCR beta chain came from a study of blood T cells in healthy people across ages. PCR was performed a second time for about 7 to 12 cycles using a sample-barcoded 5' primer and a J-beta primer mix. TCRdb passed the 5' RACE reads through MiXCR, listing each CDR3 protein once. The profile covers some 920,000 distinct CDR3 sequences, with just over 50% appearing a single time and roughly a fifth taken by the ten largest. This clonotype was recorded once. This clonotype was obtained from a woman in her sixties in good health. The sample taken for sequencing was blood.

The chain's CDR3 is CASSAATGELFF. The CDR3 coding sequence is TGCGCCAGCAGTGCAGCCACCGGGGAGCTGTTTTTT. The chain recombines TRBV10-1 with TRBJ2-2; D ambiguous. From germline, CDR1 is WNHNN and CDR2 SYGVQD (reference sequence). The length of the CDR3 is 12 residues. V lost 4 bases to trimming and J lost 4 bases, with 4 bases between them.